The clone carrying this TCR beta chain has a count of ten or more. This sample is part of a study of T cells of healthy individuals. One entry per CDR3 protein results from TCRdb running MiXCR on the 5' RACE reads. The sample lists around 83,000 distinct CDR3 sequences; about 4.8% were seen once. Between the trimmed V and J ends, which lost 0 bases and 4 bases, there was a span of 12 bases. The CDR3 has 15 amino acids. Germline-derived CDR1 and CDR2 are SGHRS and YFSETQ. The receptor was isolated from a female donor in good health. The chain recombines TRBV5-1 with TRBJ2-3; D not resolved. CDR3 sequence reads: CASSLGAPGPDTQYF. The CDR3 DNA sequence: TGCGCCAGCAGCTTGGGGGCGCCGGGTCCAGATACGCAGTATTTT.